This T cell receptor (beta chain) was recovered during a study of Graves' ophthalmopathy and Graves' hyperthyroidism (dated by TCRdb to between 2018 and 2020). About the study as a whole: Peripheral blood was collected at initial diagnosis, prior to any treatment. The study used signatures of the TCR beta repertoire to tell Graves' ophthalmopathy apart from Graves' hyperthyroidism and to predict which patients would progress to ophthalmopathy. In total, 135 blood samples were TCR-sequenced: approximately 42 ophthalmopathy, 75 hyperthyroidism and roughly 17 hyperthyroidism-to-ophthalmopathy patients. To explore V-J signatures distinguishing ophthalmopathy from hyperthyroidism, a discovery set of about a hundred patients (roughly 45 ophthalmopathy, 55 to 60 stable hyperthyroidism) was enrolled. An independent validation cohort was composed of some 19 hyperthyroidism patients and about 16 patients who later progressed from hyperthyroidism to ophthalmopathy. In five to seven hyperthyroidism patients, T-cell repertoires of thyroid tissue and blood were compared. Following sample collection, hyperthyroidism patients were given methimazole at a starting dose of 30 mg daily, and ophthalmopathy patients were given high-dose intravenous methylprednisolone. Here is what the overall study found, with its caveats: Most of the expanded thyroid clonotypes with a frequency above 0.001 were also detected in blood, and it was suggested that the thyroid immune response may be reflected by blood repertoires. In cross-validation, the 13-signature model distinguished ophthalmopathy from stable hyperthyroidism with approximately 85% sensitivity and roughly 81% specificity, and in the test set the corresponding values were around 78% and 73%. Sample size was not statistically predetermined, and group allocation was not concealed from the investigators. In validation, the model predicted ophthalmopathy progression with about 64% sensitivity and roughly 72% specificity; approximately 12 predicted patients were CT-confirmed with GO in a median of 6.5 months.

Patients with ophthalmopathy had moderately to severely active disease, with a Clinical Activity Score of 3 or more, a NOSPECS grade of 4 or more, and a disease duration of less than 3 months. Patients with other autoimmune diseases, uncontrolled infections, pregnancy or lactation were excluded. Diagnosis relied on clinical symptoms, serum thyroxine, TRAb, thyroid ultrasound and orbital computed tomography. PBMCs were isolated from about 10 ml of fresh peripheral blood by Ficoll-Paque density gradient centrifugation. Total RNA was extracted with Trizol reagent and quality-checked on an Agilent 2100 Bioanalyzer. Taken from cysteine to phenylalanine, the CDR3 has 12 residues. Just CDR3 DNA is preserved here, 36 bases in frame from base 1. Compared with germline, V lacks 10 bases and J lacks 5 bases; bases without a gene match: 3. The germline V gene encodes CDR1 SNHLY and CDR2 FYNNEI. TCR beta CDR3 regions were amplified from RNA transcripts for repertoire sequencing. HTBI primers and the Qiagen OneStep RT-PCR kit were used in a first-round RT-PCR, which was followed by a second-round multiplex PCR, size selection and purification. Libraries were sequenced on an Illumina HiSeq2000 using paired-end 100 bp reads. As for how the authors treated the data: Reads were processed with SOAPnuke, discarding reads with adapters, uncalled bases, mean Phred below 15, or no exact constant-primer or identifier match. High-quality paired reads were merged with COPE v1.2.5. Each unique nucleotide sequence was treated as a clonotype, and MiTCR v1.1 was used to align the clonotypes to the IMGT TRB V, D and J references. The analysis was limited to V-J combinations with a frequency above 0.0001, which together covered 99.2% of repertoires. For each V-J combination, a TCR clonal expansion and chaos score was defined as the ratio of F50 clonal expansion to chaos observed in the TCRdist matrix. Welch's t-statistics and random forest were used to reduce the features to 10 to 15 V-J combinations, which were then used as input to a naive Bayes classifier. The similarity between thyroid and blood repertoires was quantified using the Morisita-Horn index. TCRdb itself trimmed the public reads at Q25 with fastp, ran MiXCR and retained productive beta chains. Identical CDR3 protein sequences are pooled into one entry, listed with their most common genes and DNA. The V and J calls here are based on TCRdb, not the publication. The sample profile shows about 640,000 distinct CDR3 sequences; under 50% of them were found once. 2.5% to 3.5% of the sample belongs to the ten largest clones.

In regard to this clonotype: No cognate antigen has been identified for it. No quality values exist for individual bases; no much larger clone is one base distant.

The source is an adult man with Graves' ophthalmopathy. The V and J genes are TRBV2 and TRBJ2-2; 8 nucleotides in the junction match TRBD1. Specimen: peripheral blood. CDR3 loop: CATRQGTGELFF. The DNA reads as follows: TGTGCCACCAGACAGGGGACCGGGGAGCTGTTTTTT. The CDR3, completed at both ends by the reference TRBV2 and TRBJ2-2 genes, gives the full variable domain EPEVTQTPSHQVTQMGQEVILRCVPISNHLYFYWYRQILGQKVEFLVSFYNNEISEKSEIFDDQFSVERPDGSNFTLKIRSTKLEDSAMYFCATRQGTGELFFGEGSRLTVL.